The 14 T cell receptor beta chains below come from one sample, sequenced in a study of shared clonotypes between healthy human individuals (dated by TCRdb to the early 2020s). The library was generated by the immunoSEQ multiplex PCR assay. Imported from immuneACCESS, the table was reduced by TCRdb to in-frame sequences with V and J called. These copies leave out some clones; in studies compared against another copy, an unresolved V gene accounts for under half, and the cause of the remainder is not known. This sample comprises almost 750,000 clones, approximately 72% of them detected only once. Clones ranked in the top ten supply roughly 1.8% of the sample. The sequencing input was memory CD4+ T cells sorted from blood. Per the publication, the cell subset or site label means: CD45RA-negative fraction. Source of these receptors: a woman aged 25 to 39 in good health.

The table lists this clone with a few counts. CDR3: CASSGTGYGYTF. The CDR3 DNA reads as TGTGCCAGCAGTGGGACAGGCTATGGCTACACCTTC. V gene TRBV27 combines with J gene TRBJ1-2, with 8 bases matching TRBD1. J lost 4 bases, V lost 5 bases, and 0 bases had no gene match. CDR1 and CDR2 (germline): MNHEY, SMNVEV (reference sequence). This CDR3 region has 12 residues.

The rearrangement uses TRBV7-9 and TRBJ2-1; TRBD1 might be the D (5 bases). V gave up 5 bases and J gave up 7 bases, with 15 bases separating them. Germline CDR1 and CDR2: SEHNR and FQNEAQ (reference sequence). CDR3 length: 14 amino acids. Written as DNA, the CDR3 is TGTGCCAGCAGCCCAGGGTGGTTGAAGAATGAGCAGTTCTTC. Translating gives CASSPGWLKNEQFF. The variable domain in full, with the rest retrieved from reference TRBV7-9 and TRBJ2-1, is DTGVSQNPRHKITKRGQNVTFRCDPISEHNRLYWYRQTLGQGPEFLTYFQNEAQLEKSRLLSDRFSAERPKGSFSTLEIQRTEQGDSAMYLCASSPGWLKNEQFFGPGTRLTVL.

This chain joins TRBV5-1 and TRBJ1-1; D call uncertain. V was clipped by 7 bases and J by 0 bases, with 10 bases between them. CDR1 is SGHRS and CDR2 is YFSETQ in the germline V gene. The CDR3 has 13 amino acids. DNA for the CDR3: TGCGCCAGCCACAGAGAGATGAACACTGAAGCTTTCTTT. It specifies CASHREMNTEAFF.

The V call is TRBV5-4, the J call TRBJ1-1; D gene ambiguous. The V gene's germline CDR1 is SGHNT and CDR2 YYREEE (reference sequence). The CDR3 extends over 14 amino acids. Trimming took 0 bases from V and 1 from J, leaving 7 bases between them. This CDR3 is CASSLGYRNTEAFF. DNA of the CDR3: TGTGCCAGCAGCTTGGGATACAGGAACACTGAAGCTTTCTTT.

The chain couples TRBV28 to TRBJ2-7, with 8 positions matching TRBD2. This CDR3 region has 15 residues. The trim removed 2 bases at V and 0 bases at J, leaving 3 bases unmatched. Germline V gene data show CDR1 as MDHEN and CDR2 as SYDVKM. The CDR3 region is CASSLTGGLSYEQYF. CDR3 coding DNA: TGTGCCAGCAGTTTAACGGGAGGGCTCTCCTACGAGCAGTACTTC.

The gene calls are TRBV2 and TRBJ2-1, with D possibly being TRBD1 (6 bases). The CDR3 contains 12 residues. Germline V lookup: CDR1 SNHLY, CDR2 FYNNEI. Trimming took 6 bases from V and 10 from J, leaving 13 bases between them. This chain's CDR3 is CASSRWGREQFF. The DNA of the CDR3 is TGTGCCAGCAGCCGATGGGGGCGCGAGCAGTTCTTC.

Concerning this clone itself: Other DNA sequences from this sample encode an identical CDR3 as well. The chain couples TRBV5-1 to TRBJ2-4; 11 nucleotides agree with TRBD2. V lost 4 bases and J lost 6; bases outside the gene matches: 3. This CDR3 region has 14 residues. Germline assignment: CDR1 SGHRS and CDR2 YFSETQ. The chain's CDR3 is CASSQGTSGNIQYF. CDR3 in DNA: TGCGCCAGCAGCCAGGGGACTAGCGGAAACATTCAGTACTTC.

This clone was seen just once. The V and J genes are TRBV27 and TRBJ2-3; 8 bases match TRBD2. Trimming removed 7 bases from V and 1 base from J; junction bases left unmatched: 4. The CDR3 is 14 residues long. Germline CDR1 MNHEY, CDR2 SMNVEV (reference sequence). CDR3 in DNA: TGTGCCAGCAACCGAGCGGGAGGCACAGATACGCAGTATTTT. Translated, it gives CASNRAGGTDTQYF.

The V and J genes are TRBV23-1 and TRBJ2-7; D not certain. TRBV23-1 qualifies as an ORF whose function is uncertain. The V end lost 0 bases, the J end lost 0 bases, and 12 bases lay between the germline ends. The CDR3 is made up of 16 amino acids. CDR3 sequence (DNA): TGCGCCAGCAGTCAATCCCCCGCCAGGAGCTCCTACGAGCAGTACTTC. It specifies CASSQSPARSSYEQYF.

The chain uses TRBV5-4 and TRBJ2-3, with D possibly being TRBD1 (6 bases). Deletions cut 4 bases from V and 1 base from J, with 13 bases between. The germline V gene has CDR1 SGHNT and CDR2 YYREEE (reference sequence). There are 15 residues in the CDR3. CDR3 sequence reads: CASSQQGRRTDTQYF. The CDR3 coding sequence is TGTGCCAGCAGCCAACAGGGCCGCCGCACAGATACGCAGTATTTT. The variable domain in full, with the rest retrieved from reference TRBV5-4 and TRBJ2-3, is ETGVTQSPTHLIKTRGQQVTLRCSSQSGHNTVSWYQQALGQGPQFIFQYYREEENGRGNFPPRFSGLQFPNYSSELNVNALELDDSALYLCASSQQGRRTDTQYFGPGTRLTVL.

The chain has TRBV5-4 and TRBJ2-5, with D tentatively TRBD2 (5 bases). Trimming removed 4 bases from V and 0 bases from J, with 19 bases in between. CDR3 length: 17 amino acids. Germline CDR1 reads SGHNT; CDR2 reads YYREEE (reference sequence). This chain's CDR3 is CASSRSLASGDQETQYF. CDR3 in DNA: TGTGCCAGCAGCCGTAGCCTAGCTTCGGGCGACCAAGAGACCCAGTACTTC. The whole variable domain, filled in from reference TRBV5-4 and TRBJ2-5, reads ETGVTQSPTHLIKTRGQQVTLRCSSQSGHNTVSWYQQALGQGPQFIFQYYREEENGRGNFPPRFSGLQFPNYSSELNVNALELDDSALYLCASSRSLASGDQETQYFGPGTRLLVL.

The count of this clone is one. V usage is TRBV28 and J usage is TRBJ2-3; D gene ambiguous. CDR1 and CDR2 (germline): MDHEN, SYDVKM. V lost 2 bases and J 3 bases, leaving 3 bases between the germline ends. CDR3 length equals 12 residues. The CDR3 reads CASSLRTDTQYF. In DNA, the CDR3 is TGTGCCAGCAGTTTACGGACAGATACGCAGTATTTT. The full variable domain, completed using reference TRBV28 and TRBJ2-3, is DVKVTQSSRYLVKRTGEKVFLECVQDMDHENMFWYRQDPGLGLRLIYFSYDVKMKEKGDIPEGYSVSREKKERFSLILESASTNQTSMYLCASSLRTDTQYFGPGTRLTVL.

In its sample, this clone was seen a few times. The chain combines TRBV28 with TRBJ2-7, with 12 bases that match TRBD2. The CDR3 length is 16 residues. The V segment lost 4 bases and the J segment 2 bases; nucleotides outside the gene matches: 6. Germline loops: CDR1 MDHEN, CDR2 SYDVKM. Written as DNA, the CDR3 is TGTGCCAGCAGTTCCGGACTAGCGGGACCAACCTACGAGCAGTACTTC. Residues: CASSSGLAGPTYEQYF.

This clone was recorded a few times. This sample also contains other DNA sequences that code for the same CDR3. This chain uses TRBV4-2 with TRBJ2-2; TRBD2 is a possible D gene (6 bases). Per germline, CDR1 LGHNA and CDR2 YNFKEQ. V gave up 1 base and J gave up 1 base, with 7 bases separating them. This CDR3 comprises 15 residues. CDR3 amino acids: CASSQGGGNTGELFF. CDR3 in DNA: TGTGCCAGCAGCCAAGGGGGAGGGAACACCGGGGAGCTGTTTTTT.